These 25 T cell receptor beta chains originate from one sample sequenced in a study of blood T cell repertoires in COVID-19. The protocol was immunoSEQ multiplex PCR, while the TCRdb copy is restricted to in-frame clones and leaves out a portion. The data show fewer than 450,000 clones, more than 75% seen once. The sequenced sample consisted of PBMCs or T cells enriched from blood (not recorded which). The receptors shown here come from a woman aged 18-30 years who had recovered from COVID-19.

The chain combines TRBV10-3 with TRBJ2-5; the D gene is possibly TRBD1 (5 bases). This CDR3 comprises 15 residues. CDR1 and CDR2 (germline): ENHRY, SYGVKD. V was trimmed by 4 bases and J by 5 bases, leaving 17 bases between them. CDR3 in DNA: TGTGCCATCAGTGGGGGCCCTCGGCCTACGGAGACCCAGTACTTC. Protein sequence: CAISGGPRPTETQYF.

The chain employs TRBV7-8 and TRBJ2-1; 8 bases line up with TRBD2. The CDR3 loop spans 13 amino acids. J gave up 7 bases and V 4 bases, and 3 bases lay outside the gene matches. The germline V gene encodes CDR1 SGHVS and CDR2 FQNEAQ. Here the CDR3 DNA reads TGTGCCAGCAGCTATACGGGGGGGAATGAGCAGTTCTTC. Translating gives CASSYTGGNEQFF.

The chain combines TRBV28 with TRBJ2-7; TRBD1 agrees at 11 bases. CDR1 is MDHEN, CDR2 SYDVKM, per germline. The CDR3 runs to 14 residues. Trimming at V came to 8 bases and at J to 2 bases, leaving 5 bases not matched to a gene. CDR3 region: CASERGQGAYEQYF. In DNA, the CDR3 is TGTGCCAGCGAAAGGGGACAGGGGGCCTACGAGCAGTACTTC.

This sequence joins TRBV6-2 or TRBV6-3 and TRBJ2-5; 11 bases match TRBD2. V shed 5 bases, J shed 0 bases, and the junction held 5 bases outside the gene matches. The CDR3 is made up of 16 amino acids. Germline lookup yields CDR1 MNHEY and CDR2 SVGEGT. The CDR3 region is CASSRPGLADQETQYF. For the CDR3, the DNA is TGTGCCAGCAGTCGTCCGGGACTAGCGGACCAAGAGACCCAGTACTTC.

The chain couples TRBV7-2 to TRBJ2-1, with TRBD1 identical over 9 bases. Germline V CDR1 and CDR2: SGHTA, FQGNSA. Germline trimming cut 0 bases from V and 5 bases from J; bases unmatched to any gene: 2. The CDR3 is 15 residues long. The CDR3 protein is CASSLATGGHNEQFF. In nucleotides, the CDR3 is TGTGCCAGCAGCTTAGCAACAGGGGGCCACAATGAGCAGTTCTTC. Using reference TRBV7-2 and TRBJ2-1 for the parts outside the CDR3, the full variable domain is GAGVSQSPSNKVTEKGKDVELRCDPISGHTALYWYRQSLGQGLEFLIYFQGNSAPDKSGLPSDRFSAERTGGSVSTLTIQRTQQEDSAVYLCASSLATGGHNEQFFGPGTRLTVL.

CDR3 sequence reads: CSASLAGRVSGGYTF. Here the CDR3 DNA reads TGCAGTGCTAGTTTGGCGGGACGGGTCTCTGGTGGCTACACCTTC. J is TRBJ1-2 and V is TRBV20-1, with D maybe TRBD1 (5 bases). With 3 bases removed from V and 7 bases from J, the gap between germline ends came to 21 bases. CDR3 length: 15 amino acids. CDR1 is DFQATT, CDR2 SNEGSKA, per germline (reference sequence).

The chain employs TRBV7-8 and TRBJ2-3, with TRBD2 matching 9 bases. The trim removed 1 base at V and 4 bases at J, leaving 3 bases unmatched. CDR3 length: 15 amino acids. The germline V gene encodes CDR1 SGHVS and CDR2 FQNEAQ. The CDR3 DNA sequence: TGTGCCAGCAGCTTAGGGGGCGGGGGGGCAGATACGCAGTATTTT. Translating it yields CASSLGGGGADTQYF.

The CDR3 region is CASSTWTSGTEAFF. DNA of the CDR3: TGCGCCAGCAGCACTTGGACCTCAGGGACTGAAGCTTTCTTT. V is TRBV5-1 and J is TRBJ1-1; D might be TRBD1 (5 bases). V lost 4 bases and J lost 5, with 15 bases in between. Germline V gene lookup returns CDR1 SGHRS and CDR2 YFSETQ. The length of the CDR3 is 14 residues.

The chain uses TRBV9 and TRBJ1-2; the match to TRBD1 covers 7 bases. Germline V gene lookup returns CDR1 SGDLS and CDR2 YYNGEE. The junction had 4 bases not matched to a gene; V was cut back by 0 bases and J by 8 bases. This CDR3 is built from 13 residues. CDR3 in DNA: TGTGCCAGCAGCGTAGGCCAGGGACAGGGCTACACCTTC. This encodes CASSVGQGQGYTF.

This clone occurred once. The chain recombines TRBV2 with TRBJ1-4, with D hard to call. V lost 4 bases and J 0 bases, leaving 6 bases between the germline ends. Germline loops: CDR1 SNHLY, CDR2 FYNNEI. The CDR3 consists of 14 residues. As DNA, the CDR3 is TGTGCCAGCAGTGTGGGCCCAACTAATGAAAAACTGTTTTTT. It specifies CASSVGPTNEKLFF.

This chain uses TRBV5-5 with TRBJ1-2; TRBD1 matches 8 bases. Germline CDR1 SGHKS, CDR2 YYEKEE (reference sequence). Unmatched junction bases numbered 5, after V lost 1 base and J lost 3 bases. The CDR3 consists of 15 residues. The CDR3 DNA follows: TGTGCCAGCAGCTTGCTCGTGACAGGGGACTATGGCTACACCTTC. Residues: CASSLLVTGDYGYTF.

The chain links TRBV6-5 to TRBJ1-5; 10 nucleotides match TRBD1. The length of the CDR3 is 13 residues. Germline loops: CDR1 MNHEY, CDR2 SVGAGI. V lost 8 bases to trimming and J lost 5 bases; unmatched junction nucleotides: 3. In nucleotides, the CDR3 is TGTGCCAGCGGAGGACAGGGGGATCAGCCCCAGCATTTT. Translation gives CASGGQGDQPQHF.

This chain uses TRBV24-1 with TRBJ2-3; D may be TRBD2 (5 bases). This CDR3 is 18 amino acids long. The germline V and J ends were trimmed by 4 bases and 5 bases, with 24 bases remaining between them. The V gene's germline CDR1 is KGHDR and CDR2 SFDVKD. In DNA, the CDR3 is TGTGCCACCAGTGACGCACCCATCCCGGGCCTCGGAGGAGATACGCAGTATTTT. Protein product: CATSDAPIPGLGGDTQYF.

This clone was seen only a few times. V usage is TRBV5-4 and J usage is TRBJ2-2; D unclear. The CDR3 length is 12 residues. CDR1 is SGHNT, CDR2 YYREEE, per germline (reference sequence). V lost 1 base and J 4 bases, leaving 2 bases between the germline ends. The CDR3 loop reads CASSLLTGELFF. DNA of the CDR3: TGTGCCAGCAGCTTGCTCACCGGGGAGCTGTTTTTT.

The rearrangement links TRBV5-1 to TRBJ2-6; possibly TRBD2 for D (6 bases). There are 14 residues in the CDR3. Germline V CDR1 and CDR2: SGHRS, YFSETQ. Trimming shortened V by 3 bases and J by 9 bases, and 13 bases separated the two germline ends. The CDR3 nucleotides read TGCGCCAGCAGCTCATCCGGGACTGTCAACGTCCTGACTTTC. Protein sequence: CASSSSGTVNVLTF.

The chain uses TRBV7-2 and TRBJ2-1; no firm D call. The CDR3 runs 11 residues. Germline V gene sequence: CDR1 SGHTA, CDR2 FQGNSA. Trimming took off 2 bases at V and 7 bases at J, with 3 bases between the two ends. This CDR3 reads CASSLLNEQFF. CDR3 DNA sequence: TGTGCCAGCAGCTTACTTAATGAGCAGTTCTTC.

This chain links TRBV18 with TRBJ1-1; D gene unclear. CDR1 is KGHSH and CDR2 is LQKENI in the germline V gene. CDR3 length: 13 amino acids. V dropped 3 bases and J dropped 3 bases, with 8 bases sitting between them. The CDR3 DNA reads as TGTGCCAGCTCACCTATCGAGGACACTGAAGCTTTCTTT. It is translated as CASSPIEDTEAFF.

This clone came up once. The CDR3 DNA reads as TGTGCCAGCAGTGCCCCCATGAACTATGGCTACACCTTC. Encoded protein: CASSAPMNYGYTF. V usage is TRBV25-1 and J usage is TRBJ1-2, with unresolved D. The CDR3 sequence is 13 residues long. CDR1 and CDR2 (germline): MGHDK, SYGVNS. V shed 4 bases and J shed 2 bases, with 8 bases lying between them.

J is TRBJ2-7 and V is TRBV18, with D tentatively TRBD2 (6 bases). This CDR3 comprises 17 residues. V was cut by 3 bases and J by 1 base, with 19 bases left in between. In germline, CDR1 is KGHSH, CDR2 LQKENI. The CDR3 spells CASSPAEGMLFSYEQYF. The CDR3 DNA is TGTGCCAGCTCACCGGCGGAGGGGATGTTGTTTTCCTACGAGCAGTACTTC.

The V and J genes are TRBV5-6 and TRBJ1-6; no reliable D call. V lost 1 base and J 10 bases, leaving 9 bases between the germline ends. CDR1 is SGHDT and CDR2 is YYEEEE in the germline V gene. The CDR3 spans 13 residues. The CDR3 DNA reads as TGTGCCAGCAGCTTGCAACAGAAGTCACCCCTCCACTTT. It codes for CASSLQQKSPLHF. Variable domain in full (rest from reference TRBV5-6 and TRBJ1-6): DAGVTQSPTHLIKTRGQQVTLRCSPKSGHDTVSWYQQALGQGPQFIFQYYEEEERQRGNFPDRFSGHQFPNYSSELNVNALLLGDSALYLCASSLQQKSPLHFGNGTRLTVT.

V is TRBV5-1 and J is TRBJ1-1; D gene unclear. CDR1 is SGHRS, CDR2 YFSETQ, per germline. The V end lost 10 bases, the J end lost 12 bases, and 19 bases lay between the germline ends. The CDR3 totals 11 residues. CDR3 in DNA: TGCGCCGGCGAGGTTCGGCCTCCAACTTTCTTT. Its protein product is CAGEVRPPTFF.

V is TRBV11-2 and J is TRBJ1-1; D gene uncertain. The germline V gene has CDR1 SGHAT and CDR2 FQNNGV. Trimming shortened V by 5 bases and J by 1 base, and 8 bases separated the two germline ends. The CDR3 has 13 amino acids. CDR3 sequence reads: CASSALGNTEAFF. In DNA form, the CDR3 reads TGTGCCAGCAGCGCCCTCGGGAACACTGAAGCTTTCTTT.

In DNA, the CDR3 is TGTGCCAGCAGCTTCGGACTAGCGGGCCAAGAGACCCAGTACTTC. Amino acids: CASSFGLAGQETQYF. The V gene is TRBV13, the J gene TRBJ2-5; TRBD2 matches at 11 bases. The CDR3 has 15 residues. From germline, CDR1 is PRHDT and CDR2 FYEKMQ (reference sequence). The V segment lost 3 bases and the J segment 1 base; nucleotides outside the gene matches: 1.

V is TRBV11-2 and J is TRBJ2-5; D remains unclear. V was pared by 5 bases and J by 1 base, with 20 bases between. This CDR3 spans 17 amino acids. CDR1 is SGHAT and CDR2 is FQNNGV in the germline V gene. The CDR3, as DNA: TGTGCCAGCAGCCCCCCGCCCGGTTTTATCCCCCAAGAGACCCAGTACTTC. Amino acids: CASSPPPGFIPQETQYF.

This clone was counted at least ten times. V gene TRBV19 combines with J gene TRBJ2-2, with 8 positions matching TRBD1. Germline CDR1 reads LNHDA; CDR2 reads SQIVND (reference sequence). The CDR3 length is 21 residues. J gave up 5 bases and V 5 bases, and 25 bases lay outside the gene matches. The CDR3 coding sequence is TGTGCCAGTAGTGGTCCTGGGATGGTGGGCGAATACAGGGGGTCGACCGGGGAGCTGTTTTTT. Translating gives CASSGPGMVGEYRGSTGELFF. The whole variable domain, filled in from reference TRBV19 and TRBJ2-2, reads DGGITQSPKYLFRKEGQNVTLSCEQNLNHDAMYWYRQDPGQGLRLIYYSQIVNDFQKGDIAEGYSVSREKKESFPLTVTSAQKNPTAFYLCASSGPGMVGEYRGSTGELFFGEGSRLTVL.